Detailed here is one T cell receptor beta chain. The V gene end was trimmed by 5 bases and the J gene end by 4 bases; junction bases not matched to a gene: 5. The CDR3 has 14 residues. Germline-derived CDR1 and CDR2 are SEHNR and FQNEAQ (reference sequence). This sample was taken from a study of blood T cell repertoires in COVID-19. TCRdb keeps only in-frame clones here, not all; method: immunoSEQ multiplex PCR. This sample has more than 300,000 clones, with approximately 89% found just once. Sequencing used peripheral blood. The genes are TRBV7-9 and TRBJ2-3; 8 bases line up with TRBD2. This receptor was obtained from a woman between 25 and 40 years old with COVID-19, enrolled during active disease. CDR3 DNA: TGTGCCAGCAGCAGAGCGGGAGTTGCAGATACGCAGTATTTT. It codes for CASSRAGVADTQYF.